The clone carrying this T cell receptor beta chain was detected a few times. The data derive from a study of molecular identifiers for immune sequencing clone quantification. In TCRdb, the PCR reads were re-called with MiXCR into one record per CDR3 protein. The sample comprises around 300,000 distinct CDR3 sequences, roughly a quarter of which are singletons, and approximately 0.74% rests with the top ten. Trimming took off 0 bases at V and 1 base at J, with 6 bases between the two ends. Germline V gene sequence: CDR1 MNHEY, CDR2 SVGAGI. CDR3 length: 14 amino acids. The sequenced sample consisted of naive CD8+ T cells from blood, with Jurkat cell RNA spiked in. Noted subset: FACS-sorted CD8+CD4-CCR7+CD45RA+ naive T cells. This TCR derives from a human donor in good health. Some libraries in this study had Jurkat cell RNA spiked in. The V call is TRBV6-5, the J call TRBJ1-2, with no clear D. The CDR3: CASSYSGLNYGYTF. CDR3 bases: TGTGCCAGCAGTTACTCAGGACTTAACTATGGCTACACCTTC.